This record concerns one TCR beta chain sequence. Its antigen remains unidentified. This specimen belongs to a study of CD8 T cells in ankylosing spondylitis. General study results and limits: Reportedly, significant enrichment of disease-linked clones occurred in matched ankylosing spondylitis synovial fluid. Seemingly characteristic of ankylosing spondylitis blood was a TCR beta motif consisting of several highly homologous variants.

Each CDR3 protein is one row after TCRdb ran MiXCR on the 5' RACE reads. Among 700,000 or so distinct CDR3 sequences listed, over 15% were seen once. The length of the CDR3 is 14 residues. Trimming took 4 bases from V and 3 from J, leaving 12 bases between them. Germline V gene sequence: CDR1 MNHEY, CDR2 SVGAGI. Input material: blood, either unsorted or a sorted T cell fraction (not recorded which). The receptor's source is a male donor with ankylosing spondylitis. The chain is built from TRBV6-5 and TRBJ1-2; D ambiguous. The CDR3 spells CASSLSSSDYGYTF. The CDR3, as DNA: TGTGCCAGCAGTTTATCCAGTTCCGACTATGGCTACACCTTC.